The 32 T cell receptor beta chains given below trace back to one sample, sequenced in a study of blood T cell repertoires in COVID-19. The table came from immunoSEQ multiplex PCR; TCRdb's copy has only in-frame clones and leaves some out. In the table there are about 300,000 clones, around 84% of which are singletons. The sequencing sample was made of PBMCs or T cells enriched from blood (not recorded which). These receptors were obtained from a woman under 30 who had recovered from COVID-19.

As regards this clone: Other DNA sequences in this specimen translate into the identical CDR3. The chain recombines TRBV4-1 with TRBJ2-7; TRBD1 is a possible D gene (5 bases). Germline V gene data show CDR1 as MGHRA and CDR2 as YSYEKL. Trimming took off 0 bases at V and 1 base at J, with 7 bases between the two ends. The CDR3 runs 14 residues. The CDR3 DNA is TGCGCCAGCAGCCAAGATCCAGGGTCCTACGAGCAGTACTTC. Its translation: CASSQDPGSYEQYF.

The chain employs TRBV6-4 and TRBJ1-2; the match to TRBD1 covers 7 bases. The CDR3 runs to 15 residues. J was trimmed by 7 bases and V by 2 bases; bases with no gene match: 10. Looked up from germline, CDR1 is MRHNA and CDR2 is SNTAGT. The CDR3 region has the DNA TGTGCCAGCAGTGACGGTGGAGGGGGCGCGGGTGGCTACACCTTC. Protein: CASSDGGGGAGGYTF.

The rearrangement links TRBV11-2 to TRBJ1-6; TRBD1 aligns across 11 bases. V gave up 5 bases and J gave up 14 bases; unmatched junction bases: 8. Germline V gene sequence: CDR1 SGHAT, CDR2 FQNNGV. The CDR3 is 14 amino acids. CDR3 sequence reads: CASSLGQGAISLHF. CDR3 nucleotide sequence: TGTGCCAGCAGCCTCGGACAGGGGGCGATTTCCCTCCACTTT.

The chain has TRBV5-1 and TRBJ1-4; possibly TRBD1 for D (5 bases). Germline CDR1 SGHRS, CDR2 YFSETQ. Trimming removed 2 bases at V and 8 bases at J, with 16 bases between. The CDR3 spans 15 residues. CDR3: CASSFSAGVAEKLFF. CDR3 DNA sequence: TGCGCCAGCAGCTTCTCAGCGGGGGTGGCCGAAAAACTGTTTTTT.

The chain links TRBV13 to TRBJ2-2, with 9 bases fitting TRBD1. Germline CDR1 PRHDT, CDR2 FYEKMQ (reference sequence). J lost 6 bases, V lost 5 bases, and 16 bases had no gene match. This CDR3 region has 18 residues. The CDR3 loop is CASSAGQGWIGGAGELFF. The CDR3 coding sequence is TGTGCCAGCAGCGCCGGACAGGGGTGGATAGGAGGTGCCGGGGAGCTGTTTTTT.

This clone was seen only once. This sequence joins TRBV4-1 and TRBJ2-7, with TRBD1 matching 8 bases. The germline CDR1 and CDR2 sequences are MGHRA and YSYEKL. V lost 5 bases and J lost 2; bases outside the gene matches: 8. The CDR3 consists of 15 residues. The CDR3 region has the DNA TGCGCCAGCAGCTGGTCGACAGGGGCCACCTACGAGCAGTACTTC. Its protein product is CASSWSTGATYEQYF.

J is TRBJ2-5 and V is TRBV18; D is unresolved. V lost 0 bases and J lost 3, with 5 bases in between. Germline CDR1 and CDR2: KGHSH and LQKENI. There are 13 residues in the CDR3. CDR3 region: CASSPPGEETQYF. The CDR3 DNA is TGTGCCAGCTCACCACCAGGAGAAGAGACCCAGTACTTC.

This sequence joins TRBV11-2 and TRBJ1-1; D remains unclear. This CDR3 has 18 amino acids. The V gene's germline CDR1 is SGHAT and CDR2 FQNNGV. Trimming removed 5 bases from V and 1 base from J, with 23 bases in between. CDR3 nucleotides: TGTGCCAGCAGCAGTAGTCCGAGGAGCAGTGTATCGAACACTGAAGCTTTCTTT. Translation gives CASSSSPRSSVSNTEAFF.

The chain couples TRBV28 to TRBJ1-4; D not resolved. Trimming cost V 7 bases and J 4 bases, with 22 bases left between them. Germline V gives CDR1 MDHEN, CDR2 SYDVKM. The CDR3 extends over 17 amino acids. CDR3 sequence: CASNNGQVDGINEKLFF. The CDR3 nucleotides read TGTGCCAGCAACAATGGGCAGGTTGATGGTATTAATGAAAAACTGTTTTTT.

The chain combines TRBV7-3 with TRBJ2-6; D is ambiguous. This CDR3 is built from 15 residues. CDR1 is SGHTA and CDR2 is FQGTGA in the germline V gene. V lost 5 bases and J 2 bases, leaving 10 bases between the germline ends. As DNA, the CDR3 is TGTGCCAGCAGCCCATTCGAGCCTGGGGCCAACGTCCTGACTTTC. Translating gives CASSPFEPGANVLTF.

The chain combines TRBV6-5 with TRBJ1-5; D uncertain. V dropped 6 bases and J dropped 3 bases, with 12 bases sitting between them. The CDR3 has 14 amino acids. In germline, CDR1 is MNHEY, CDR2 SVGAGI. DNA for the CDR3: TGTGCCAGCAGCTGGGAGTTAAACAATCAGCCCCAGCATTTT. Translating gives CASSWELNNQPQHF.

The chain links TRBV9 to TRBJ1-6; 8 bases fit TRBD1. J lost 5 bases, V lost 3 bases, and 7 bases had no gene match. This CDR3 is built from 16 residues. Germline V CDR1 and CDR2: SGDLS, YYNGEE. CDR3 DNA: TGTGCCAGCAGCGCAAGGGGGGGACAGGATAATTCACCCCTCCACTTT. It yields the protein CASSARGGQDNSPLHF.

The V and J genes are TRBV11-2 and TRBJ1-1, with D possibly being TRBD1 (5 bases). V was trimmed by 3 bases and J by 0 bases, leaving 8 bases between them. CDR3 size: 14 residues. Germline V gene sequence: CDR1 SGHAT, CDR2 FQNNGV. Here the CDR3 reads CASSLPGVNTEAFF. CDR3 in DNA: TGTGCCAGCAGCTTGCCGGGGGTGAACACTGAAGCTTTCTTT.

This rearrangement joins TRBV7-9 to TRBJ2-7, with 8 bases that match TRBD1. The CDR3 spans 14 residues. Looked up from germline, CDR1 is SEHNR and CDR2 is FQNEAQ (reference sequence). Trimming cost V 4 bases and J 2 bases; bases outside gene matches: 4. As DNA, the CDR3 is TGTGCCAGCAGCTGGCGGGACAGGCCCTACGAGCAGTACTTC. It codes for CASSWRDRPYEQYF.

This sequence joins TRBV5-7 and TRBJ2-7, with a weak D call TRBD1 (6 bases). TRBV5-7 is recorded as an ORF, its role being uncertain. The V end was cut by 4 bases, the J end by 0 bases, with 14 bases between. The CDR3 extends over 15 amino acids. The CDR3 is CASSGQGSDSYEQYF. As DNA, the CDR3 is TGTGCCAGCAGCGGCCAGGGGAGCGACTCCTACGAGCAGTACTTC.

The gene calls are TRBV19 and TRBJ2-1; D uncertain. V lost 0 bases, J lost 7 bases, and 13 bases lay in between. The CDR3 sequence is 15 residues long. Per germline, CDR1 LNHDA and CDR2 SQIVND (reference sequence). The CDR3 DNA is TGTGCCAGTAGTATAGATGGTACTTCTGCAAATGAGCAGTTCTTC. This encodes CASSIDGTSANEQFF.

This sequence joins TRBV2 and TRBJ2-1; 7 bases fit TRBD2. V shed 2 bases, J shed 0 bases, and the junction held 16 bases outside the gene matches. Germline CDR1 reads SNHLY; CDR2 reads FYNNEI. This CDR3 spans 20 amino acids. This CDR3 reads CASSERSLAAYRSSYNEQFF. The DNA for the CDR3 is TGTGCCAGCAGTGAACGATCCCTAGCGGCCTACCGAAGCTCCTACAATGAGCAGTTCTTC.

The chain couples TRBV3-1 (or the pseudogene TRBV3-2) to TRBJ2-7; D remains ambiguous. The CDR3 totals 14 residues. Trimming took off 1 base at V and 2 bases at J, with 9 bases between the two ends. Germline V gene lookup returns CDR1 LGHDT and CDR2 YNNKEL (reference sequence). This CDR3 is CASSQGSDAYEQYF. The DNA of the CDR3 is TGTGCCAGCAGCCAAGGAAGCGACGCCTACGAGCAGTACTTC.

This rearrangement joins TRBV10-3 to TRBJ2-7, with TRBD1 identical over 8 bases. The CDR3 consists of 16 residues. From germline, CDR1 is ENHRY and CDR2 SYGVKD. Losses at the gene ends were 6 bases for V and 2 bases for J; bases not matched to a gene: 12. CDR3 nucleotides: TGTGCCATCAGCACAATACGGACAGGGTATCCCTACGAGCAGTACTTC. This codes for CAISTIRTGYPYEQYF.

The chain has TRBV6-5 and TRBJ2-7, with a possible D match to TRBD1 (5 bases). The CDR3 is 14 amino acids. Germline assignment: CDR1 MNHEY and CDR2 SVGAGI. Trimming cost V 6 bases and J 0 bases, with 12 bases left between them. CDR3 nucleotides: TGTGCCAGCAGCCGTTACAGGAGCTCCTACGAGCAGTACTTC. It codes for CASSRYRSSYEQYF.

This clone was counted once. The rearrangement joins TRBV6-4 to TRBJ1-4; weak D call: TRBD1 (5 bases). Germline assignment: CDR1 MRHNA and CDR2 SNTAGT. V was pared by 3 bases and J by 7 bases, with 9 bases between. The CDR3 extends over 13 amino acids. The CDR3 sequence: CASSEGLGEKLFF. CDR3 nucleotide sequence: TGTGCCAGCAGTGAGGGGCTAGGTGAAAAACTGTTTTTT.

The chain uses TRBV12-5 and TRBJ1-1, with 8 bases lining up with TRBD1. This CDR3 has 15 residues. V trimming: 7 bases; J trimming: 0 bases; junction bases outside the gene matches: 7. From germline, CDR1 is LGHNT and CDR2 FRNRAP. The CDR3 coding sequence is TGTGCTAGTGTCTTGGGGACAGGTATGAACACTGAAGCTTTCTTT. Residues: CASVLGTGMNTEAFF.

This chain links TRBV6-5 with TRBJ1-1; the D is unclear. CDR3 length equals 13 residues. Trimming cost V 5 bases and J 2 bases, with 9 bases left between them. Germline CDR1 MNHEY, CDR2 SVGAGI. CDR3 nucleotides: TGTGCCAGCAGTATGACACCCAACACTGAAGCTTTCTTT. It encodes CASSMTPNTEAFF.

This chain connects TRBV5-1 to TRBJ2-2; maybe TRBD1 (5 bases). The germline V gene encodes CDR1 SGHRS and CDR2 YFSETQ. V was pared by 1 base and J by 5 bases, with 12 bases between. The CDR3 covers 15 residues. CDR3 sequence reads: CASSLQGIPTGELFF. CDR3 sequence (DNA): TGCGCCAGCAGCTTGCAGGGAATCCCAACCGGGGAGCTGTTTTTT.

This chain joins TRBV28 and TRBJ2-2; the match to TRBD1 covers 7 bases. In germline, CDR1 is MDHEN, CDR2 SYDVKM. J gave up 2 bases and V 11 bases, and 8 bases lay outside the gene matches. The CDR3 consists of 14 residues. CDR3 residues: CAVRGQTNTGELFF. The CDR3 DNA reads TGTGCCGTACGGGGACAGACCAACACCGGGGAGCTGTTTTTT.

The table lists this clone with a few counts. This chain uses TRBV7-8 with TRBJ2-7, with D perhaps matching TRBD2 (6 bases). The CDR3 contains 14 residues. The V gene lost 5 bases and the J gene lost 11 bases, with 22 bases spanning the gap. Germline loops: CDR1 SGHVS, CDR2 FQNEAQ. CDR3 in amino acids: CASSPDGSIGSEYF. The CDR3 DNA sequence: TGTGCCAGCAGCCCGGACGGGAGTATTGGGAGTGAGTACTTC. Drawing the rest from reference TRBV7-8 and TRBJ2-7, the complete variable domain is GAGVSQSPRYKVAKRGQDVALRCDPISGHVSLFWYQQALGQGPEFLTYFQNEAQLDKSGLPSDRFFAERPEGSVSTLKIQRTQQEDSAVYLCASSPDGSIGSEYFGPGTRLTVT.

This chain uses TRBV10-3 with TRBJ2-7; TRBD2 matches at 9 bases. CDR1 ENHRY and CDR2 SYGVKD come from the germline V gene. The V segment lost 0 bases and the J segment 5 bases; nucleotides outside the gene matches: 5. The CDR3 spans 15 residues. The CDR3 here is CAISESSGSFHEQYF. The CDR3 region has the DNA TGTGCCATCAGTGAGTCTAGCGGGAGTTTCCACGAGCAGTACTTC.

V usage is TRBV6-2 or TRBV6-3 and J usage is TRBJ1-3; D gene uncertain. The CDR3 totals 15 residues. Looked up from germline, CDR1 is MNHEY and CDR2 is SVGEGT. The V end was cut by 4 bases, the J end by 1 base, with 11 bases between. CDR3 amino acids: CASSLRERSGNTIYF. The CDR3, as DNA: TGTGCCAGCAGTTTAAGGGAGAGATCTGGAAACACCATATATTTT.

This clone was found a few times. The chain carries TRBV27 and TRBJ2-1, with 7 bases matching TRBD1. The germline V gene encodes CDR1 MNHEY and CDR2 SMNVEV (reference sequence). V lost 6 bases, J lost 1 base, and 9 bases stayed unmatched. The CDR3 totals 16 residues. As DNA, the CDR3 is TGTGCCAGCAGGCAAAGCAGGGGGTTGTCCTACAATGAGCAGTTCTTC. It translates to CASRQSRGLSYNEQFF.

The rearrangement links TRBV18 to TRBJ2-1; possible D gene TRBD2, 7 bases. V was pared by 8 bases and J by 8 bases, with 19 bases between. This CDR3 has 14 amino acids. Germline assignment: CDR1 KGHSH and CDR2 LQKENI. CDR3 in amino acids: CASRDQRGGDEQFF. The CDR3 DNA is TGTGCCAGCCGCGACCAAAGGGGGGGAGATGAGCAGTTCTTC.

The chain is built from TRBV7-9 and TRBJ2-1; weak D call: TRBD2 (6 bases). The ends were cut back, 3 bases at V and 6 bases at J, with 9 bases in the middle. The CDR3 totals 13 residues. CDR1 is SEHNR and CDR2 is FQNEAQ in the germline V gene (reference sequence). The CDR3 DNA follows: TGTGCCAGCAGCTTGGGGAGGATCAATGAGCAGTTCTTC. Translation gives CASSLGRINEQFF. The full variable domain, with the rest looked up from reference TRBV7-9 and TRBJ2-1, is DTGVSQNPRHKITKRGQNVTFRCDPISEHNRLYWYRQTLGQGPEFLTYFQNEAQLEKSRLLSDRFSAERPKGSFSTLEIQRTEQGDSAMYLCASSLGRINEQFFGPGTRLTVL.

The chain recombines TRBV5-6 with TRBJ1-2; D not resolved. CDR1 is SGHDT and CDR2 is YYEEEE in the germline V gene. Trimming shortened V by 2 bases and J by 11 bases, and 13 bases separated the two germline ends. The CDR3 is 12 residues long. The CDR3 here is CASSFGRPAYTF. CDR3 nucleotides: TGTGCCAGCAGCTTTGGCAGGCCGGCATACACCTTC.